A selection of T cell receptor beta chains follows, all from one sample in a study of OX40 agonist ivuxolimab in advanced cancers. Measured with immunoSEQ multiplex PCR; TCRdb has only the in-frame clones, and not every one. Among 100,000 or so clones listed, about 90% were seen once. This material consisted of CD4+ or CD8+ T cells sorted from blood, taken in a trial of the OX40 agonist ivuxolimab. Receptors were obtained from an adult with an advanced solid tumor such as melanoma, head and neck, liver or kidney cancer. CDR3s include the opening cysteine and the closing phenylalanine or tryptophan. The order of the fields is clone size, V gene, D gene, J gene, CDR3 DNA, CDR3 protein. The D gene is left open where the match is weak. Clone size is shown for a subset of rows, as once, few, many or a class of expanded clone.

clone size: few
V gene: TRBV5-1
D gene: TRBD2
J gene: TRBJ2-7
CDR3 DNA: TGCGCCAGCAGCTGGACTAGCGGGGGGGCCTACGAGCAGTACTTC
CDR3 protein: CASSWTSGGAYEQYF

clone size: .
V gene: TRBV20-1
D gene: .
J gene: TRBJ2-1
CDR3 DNA: TGCAGTGCCCGGAGAGAAAATGAGCAGTTCTTC
CDR3 protein: CSARRENEQFF

clone size: .
V gene: TRBV20-1
D gene: .
J gene: TRBJ1-1
CDR3 DNA: TGCAGTGTTCGGATCACTGAAGCTTTCTTT
CDR3 protein: CSVRITEAFF

clone size: .
V gene: TRBV18
D gene: TRBD1
J gene: TRBJ1-1
CDR3 DNA: TGTGCCAGCTCTTTCGACAGGGGCGCTGAAGCTTTCTTT
CDR3 protein: CASSFDRGAEAFF

clone size: .
V gene: TRBV19
D gene: .
J gene: TRBJ1-6
CDR3 DNA: TGTGCCAGTAGAGAATGGACAGTTAATTCACCCCTCCACTTT
CDR3 protein: CASREWTVNSPLHF

clone size: .
V gene: TRBV11-2
D gene: TRBD1
J gene: TRBJ2-7
CDR3 DNA: TGTGCCAGCAGCCCGGACAGGGGCGGCTACGAGCAGTACTTC
CDR3 protein: CASSPDRGGYEQYF

clone size: .
V gene: TRBV19
D gene: .
J gene: TRBJ2-6
CDR3 DNA: TGTGCCAGTAGTATAGTGAGAGGAGGGGCCAACGTCCTGACTTTC
CDR3 protein: CASSIVRGGANVLTF

clone size: .
V gene: TRBV19
D gene: .
J gene: TRBJ1-2
CDR3 DNA: TGTGCCAGTAGTATACAGGGTATCGGTGGCTACACCTTC
CDR3 protein: CASSIQGIGGYTF

clone size: .
V gene: TRBV6-4
D gene: .
J gene: TRBJ1-1
CDR3 DNA: TGTGCCAGCAGTGTCACCCTGGGGGACACTGAAGCTTTCTTT
CDR3 protein: CASSVTLGDTEAFF

clone size: .
V gene: TRBV19
D gene: .
J gene: TRBJ1-3
CDR3 DNA: TGTGCCAGTAGTCTCGGGAGTTCTGGAAACACCATATATTTT
CDR3 protein: CASSLGSSGNTIYF

clone size: few
V gene: TRBV10-3
D gene: .
J gene: TRBJ1-4
CDR3 DNA: TGTGCCATCAGTGAGCCGGGACCGAATGAAAAACTGTTTTTT
CDR3 protein: CAISEPGPNEKLFF

clone size: .
V gene: TRBV29-1
D gene: .
J gene: TRBJ2-2
CDR3 DNA: TGCAGCGTTGTCCCTTTGGGCGGGGAGCTGTTTTTT
CDR3 protein: CSVVPLGGELFF

clone size: once
V gene: TRBV7-3
D gene: TRBD2
J gene: TRBJ2-1
CDR3 DNA: TGTGCCAGCAGCTTAAGCCCGGGAGGAGGCGAGCAGTTCTTC
CDR3 protein: CASSLSPGGGEQFF

clone size: .
V gene: TRBV6-6
D gene: .
J gene: TRBJ2-7
CDR3 DNA: TGTGCCAGCAGTCCGAGGGACAACTACGAGCAGTACTTC
CDR3 protein: CASSPRDNYEQYF

clone size: .
V gene: TRBV6-5
D gene: TRBD1
J gene: TRBJ2-7
CDR3 DNA: TGTGCCAGCAGCCGTAGACAGGGGGACCACGAGCAGTACTTC
CDR3 protein: CASSRRQGDHEQYF

clone size: .
V gene: TRBV19
D gene: .
J gene: TRBJ1-2
CDR3 DNA: TGTGCCAGTAGTAGAAAAGGGTCTAACTATGGCTACACCTTC
CDR3 protein: CASSRKGSNYGYTF

clone size: once
V gene: TRBV5-1
D gene: TRBD2
J gene: TRBJ2-1
CDR3 DNA: TGCGCCAGCAGCTTGGGGAATAGCGGGGAGCAGTTCTTC
CDR3 protein: CASSLGNSGEQFF

clone size: .
V gene: TRBV29-1
D gene: TRBD1
J gene: TRBJ2-6
CDR3 DNA: TGCAGCGTACAGGGGACTGGGGCCAACGTCCTGACTTTC
CDR3 protein: CSVQGTGANVLTF

clone size: .
V gene: TRBV7-2
D gene: .
J gene: TRBJ1-1
CDR3 DNA: TGTGCCAGCAGCTTCGGGGGAGGGAACACTGAAGCTTTCTTT
CDR3 protein: CASSFGGGNTEAFF

clone size: .
V gene: TRBV16
D gene: .
J gene: TRBJ2-7
CDR3 DNA: TGTGCCAGCAGCCCCGGCACTCCCTACGAGCAGTACTTC
CDR3 protein: CASSPGTPYEQYF

clone size: .
V gene: TRBV19
D gene: TRBD1
J gene: TRBJ2-2
CDR3 DNA: TGTGCCAGTACCGGACAGGGGGAGAACACCGGGGAGCTGTTTTTT
CDR3 protein: CASTGQGENTGELFF

clone size: .
V gene: TRBV6-1
D gene: TRBD1
J gene: TRBJ1-2
CDR3 DNA: TGTGCCAGCAGTGCAGAGGACAGGGGTTACCGCTACACCTTC
CDR3 protein: CASSAEDRGYRYTF

clone size: .
V gene: TRBV19
D gene: .
J gene: TRBJ2-3
CDR3 DNA: TGTGCCAGTAGTATCTTCGGAGTAGCAGGAGATACGCAGTATTTT
CDR3 protein: CASSIFGVAGDTQYF

clone size: .
V gene: TRBV18
D gene: .
J gene: TRBJ2-5
CDR3 DNA: TGTGCCAGCTCAGGACAGCGACAAGAGACCCAGTACTTC
CDR3 protein: CASSGQRQETQYF

clone size: .
V gene: TRBV5-5
D gene: .
J gene: TRBJ1-2
CDR3 DNA: TGTGCCAGCAGCTTGGGGGATAAGGGCGGCTACACCTTC
CDR3 protein: CASSLGDKGGYTF

clone size: .
V gene: TRBV7-9
D gene: TRBD1
J gene: TRBJ2-5
CDR3 DNA: TGTGCCAGCAGCTCCGGGACAGGGAGCCATCAAGAGACCCAGTACTTC
CDR3 protein: CASSSGTGSHQETQYF

clone size: once
V gene: TRBV11-2
D gene: .
J gene: TRBJ2-2
CDR3 DNA: TGTGCCAGCAGCTTTGGGGGAGGGAACACCGGGGAGCTGTTTTTT
CDR3 protein: CASSFGGGNTGELFF

clone size: .
V gene: TRBV6-5
D gene: .
J gene: TRBJ2-4
CDR3 DNA: TGTGCCAGCAGTCGGGACCGTTCGGCGGACATTCAGTACTTC
CDR3 protein: CASSRDRSADIQYF

clone size: .
V gene: TRBV7-9
D gene: TRBD1
J gene: TRBJ2-3
CDR3 DNA: TGTGCCAGCAGCTTCGGACAGGGGGTAGATACGCAGTATTTT
CDR3 protein: CASSFGQGVDTQYF

clone size: .
V gene: TRBV30
D gene: TRBD1
J gene: TRBJ1-6
CDR3 DNA: TGTGCCTGGACCGGGACAGGGGTTTATAATTCACCCCTCCACTTT
CDR3 protein: CAWTGTGVYNSPLHF

clone size: few
V gene: TRBV5-1
D gene: .
J gene: TRBJ2-3
CDR3 DNA: TGCGCCAGCAGCTTGGACCCATTGTCGGATACGCAGTATTTT
CDR3 protein: CASSLDPLSDTQYF

clone size: .
V gene: TRBV4-2
D gene: TRBD2
J gene: TRBJ2-5
CDR3 DNA: TGTGCCAGCAGCCAAGGAAACGGGGGGGCTCTGGAGACCCAGTACTTC
CDR3 protein: CASSQGNGGALETQYF

clone size: .
V gene: TRBV19
D gene: .
J gene: TRBJ1-4
CDR3 DNA: TGTGCCAGTAGTATAGGTTTGGGGAGTGGTGAAAAACTGTTTTTT
CDR3 protein: CASSIGLGSGEKLFF

clone size: .
V gene: TRBV10-1
D gene: TRBD1
J gene: TRBJ2-1
CDR3 DNA: TGCGCCAGCAGTGAGGATGTTGGAGCAGGGGGAGCGGATGAGCAGTTCTTC
CDR3 protein: CASSEDVGAGGADEQFF

clone size: .
V gene: TRBV6-5
D gene: .
J gene: TRBJ1-1
CDR3 DNA: TGTGCCAGCAGTTACACCGGTAACACTGAAGCTTTCTTT
CDR3 protein: CASSYTGNTEAFF

clone size: .
V gene: TRBV18
D gene: .
J gene: TRBJ1-2
CDR3 DNA: TGTGCCAGCTCACCCGTGGTAGCTGCGGAAAATGGCTACACCTTC
CDR3 protein: CASSPVVAAENGYTF

clone size: once
V gene: TRBV10-1
D gene: .
J gene: TRBJ2-4
CDR3 DNA: TGCGCCAGCAATTACAGGGAGTGTGCCAAAAACATTCAGTACTTC
CDR3 protein: CASNYRECAKNIQYF

clone size: .
V gene: TRBV25-1
D gene: TRBD1
J gene: TRBJ2-6
CDR3 DNA: TGTGCCAGCATGACGGGACAGGGGGCCCCTGGGGCCAACGTCCTGACTTTC
CDR3 protein: CASMTGQGAPGANVLTF

clone size: .
V gene: TRBV5-4
D gene: .
J gene: TRBJ2-7
CDR3 DNA: TGTGCCAGCAGCTCCACCTACGAGCAGTACTTC
CDR3 protein: CASSSTYEQYF

clone size: .
V gene: TRBV7-9
D gene: .
J gene: TRBJ1-1
CDR3 DNA: TGTGCCAGCAGCTTAGCGGTACCCCTCTTCACTGAAGCTTTCTTT
CDR3 protein: CASSLAVPLFTEAFF

clone size: few
V gene: TRBV6-6
D gene: TRBD1
J gene: TRBJ1-5
CDR3 DNA: TGTGCCAGCAGTTACCCCCACGGACAGGGCCGCGAGCCCCAGCATTTT
CDR3 protein: CASSYPHGQGREPQHF

clone size: .
V gene: TRBV21-1
D gene: .
J gene: TRBJ1-5
CDR3 DNA: TGTGCCAGCAGCAAGGAGGGGGCCGGGCAGCCCCAGCATTTT
CDR3 protein: CASSKEGAGQPQHF

clone size: .
V gene: TRBV5-1
D gene: TRBD2
J gene: TRBJ2-7
CDR3 DNA: TGCGCCAGCAGACTGGAAGTGGCTAGCGGGAAGCAGTACTTC
CDR3 protein: CASRLEVASGKQYF

clone size: .
V gene: TRBV6-5
D gene: TRBD1
J gene: TRBJ1-4
CDR3 DNA: TGTGCCAGCAGTTACTCGACAGGGGCAACTAATGAAAAACTGTTTTTT
CDR3 protein: CASSYSTGATNEKLFF

clone size: .
V gene: TRBV4-1
D gene: .
J gene: TRBJ1-5
CDR3 DNA: TGCGCCAGCAGCCAAGGGATGGGGCCCCAGCATTTT
CDR3 protein: CASSQGMGPQHF

clone size: .
V gene: TRBV2
D gene: TRBD2
J gene: TRBJ2-1
CDR3 DNA: TGTGCTTTGACTGGGGGGGAACTGAATGAGCAGTTCTTC
CDR3 protein: CALTGGELNEQFF

clone size: .
V gene: TRBV14
D gene: TRBD1
J gene: TRBJ2-5
CDR3 DNA: TGTGCCAGCAGCCAAGACAGGGGGCAAGAGACCCAGTACTTC
CDR3 protein: CASSQDRGQETQYF

clone size: .
V gene: TRBV2
D gene: .
J gene: TRBJ1-1
CDR3 DNA: TGTGCCAGCAGTAGGACTGAACGAACTGAAGCTTTCTTT
CDR3 protein: CASSRTERTEAFF

clone size: .
V gene: TRBV6-9
D gene: .
J gene: TRBJ2-5
CDR3 DNA: TGTGCCAGCAGTTCCTATACCCCTTGGGAGGAAGAGACCCAGTACTTC
CDR3 protein: CASSSYTPWEEETQYF

clone size: once
V gene: TRBV6-6
D gene: .
J gene: TRBJ1-2
CDR3 DNA: TGTGCCAGCAGCCCTAGAGGGGATTTCGGGGGCTACACCTTC
CDR3 protein: CASSPRGDFGGYTF

clone size: .
V gene: TRBV20-1
D gene: .
J gene: TRBJ1-2
CDR3 DNA: TGCAGTGCTGGGTCGTGGGAAGGCTACACCTTC
CDR3 protein: CSAGSWEGYTF

clone size: once
V gene: TRBV15
D gene: .
J gene: TRBJ1-5
CDR3 DNA: TGTGCCACCAGCAGAGTAGGGGAAGGCAATCAGCCCCAGCATTTT
CDR3 protein: CATSRVGEGNQPQHF

clone size: .
V gene: TRBV5-1
D gene: TRBD1
J gene: TRBJ1-1
CDR3 DNA: TGCGCCAGCAGCACGCGACCGGGACAGGTTTTCTCTGAAGCTTTCTTT
CDR3 protein: CASSTRPGQVFSEAFF

clone size: .
V gene: TRBV29-1
D gene: .
J gene: TRBJ2-7
CDR3 DNA: TGCAGCGTTTCTCACGGAACCTACGAGCAGTACTTC
CDR3 protein: CSVSHGTYEQYF

clone size: .
V gene: TRBV15
D gene: TRBD2
J gene: TRBJ2-5
CDR3 DNA: TGTGCCACCAGGAGTCGCGCGGGGGTGGGCGAGACCCAGTACTTC
CDR3 protein: CATRSRAGVGETQYF